These T cell receptor beta chains were read from a single sample in a study of cytomegalovirus exposure and HLA in healthy donors. Method: immunoSEQ multiplex PCR; TCRdb's copy keeps in-frame clones and lacks some. This table holds some 190,000 clones, roughly 88% found once. Sequenced: PBMCs. Receptor source: a woman aged 18 to 35 in good health and CMV-seronegative. Each CDR3 is given with its conserved first and last residue. A D gene is named only where the DNA matches it firmly. Size tells how often a clone was seen (once, few, many) or the class of an expanded clone, and some rows leave it out.

j_call clone_size v_call d_call cdr3_aa cdr3_nt
TRBJ1-1 . TRBV10-3 TRBD1 CAISPDRGNTEAFF TGTGCCATCAGCCCCGACAGGGGGAACACTGAAGCTTTCTTT
TRBJ2-7 . TRBV5-6 TRBD1 CASSFGTGKFPYEQYF TGTGCCAGCAGCTTTGGGACAGGGAAGTTCCCCTACGAGCAGTACTTC
TRBJ2-3 . TRBV10-3 TRBD1 CAIRNRLGQGIDTQYF TGTGCCATCAGGAATAGATTGGGACAGGGAATTGATACGCAGTATTTT
TRBJ2-7 . TRBV29-1 . CSVGQPSYEQYF TGCAGCGTTGGACAGCCCTCCTACGAGCAGTACTTC
TRBJ2-1 . TRBV6-1 TRBD2 CASSEGGRINEQFF TGTGCCAGCAGTGAGGGGGGGAGGATAAATGAGCAGTTCTTC
TRBJ2-2 . TRBV6-5 . CASRQANGELFF TGTGCCAGCAGACAGGCGAACGGGGAGCTGTTTTTT
TRBJ2-2 . TRBV11-2 . CASSRREAGTGELFF TGTGCCAGCAGTCGCCGGGAAGCGGGCACCGGGGAGCTGTTTTTT
TRBJ1-2 . TRBV28 . CASSPSNYGYTF TGTGCCAGCAGTCCGAGTAACTATGGCTACACCTTC
TRBJ1-5 . TRBV27 . CASSFSLSGNQPQHF TGTGCCAGCAGTTTCTCCCTGTCGGGCAATCAGCCCCAGCATTTT
TRBJ2-2 . TRBV7-3 . CASSLRRDRWNTGELFF TGTGCCAGCAGTTTAAGGCGGGATCGCTGGAACACCGGGGAGCTGTTTTTT
TRBJ1-2 . TRBV29-1 TRBD1 CSDDRQGQGYGYTF TGCAGCGACGATCGACAGGGTCAGGGGTATGGCTACACCTTC
TRBJ2-6 . TRBV7-6 . CASSLSAGDGANVLTF TGTGCCAGCAGCCTATCCGCGGGTGATGGGGCCAACGTCCTGACTTTC
TRBJ2-5 . TRBV4-2 . CASSQDGIQETQYF TGTGCCAGCAGCCAAGACGGGATCCAAGAGACCCAGTACTTC
TRBJ2-3 . TRBV5-1 TRBD2 CASSLSGGADTQYF TGCGCCAGCAGCTTGAGCGGGGGGGCAGATACGCAGTATTTT
TRBJ2-7 once TRBV30 TRBD2 CAWSEGGTYEQYF TGTGCCTGGAGTGAGGGAGGGACCTACGAGCAGTACTTC
TRBJ1-6 . TRBV19 . CASNGGSYNSPLHF TGTGCCAGTAACGGCGGATCCTATAATTCACCCCTCCACTTT
TRBJ1-1 . TRBV5-1 TRBD1 CASSWKGADTEAFF TGCGCCAGCAGCTGGAAGGGGGCGGACACTGAAGCTTTCTTT
TRBJ2-7 . TRBV19 . CASAHSNYEQYF TGTGCCAGCGCCCACTCCAACTACGAGCAGTACTTC
TRBJ2-7 once TRBV7-8 TRBD1 CASSPSGTGGYEQYF TGTGCCAGCAGCCCGTCGGGGACAGGTGGCTACGAGCAGTACTTC
TRBJ2-1 few TRBV27 . CASSHTGANEQFF TGTGCCAGCAGCCACACTGGGGCAAATGAGCAGTTCTTC
TRBJ1-5 . TRBV6-1 TRBD1 CASRSDRDSNQPQHF TGTGCCAGCAGGAGTGACAGGGATAGCAATCAGCCCCAGCATTTT
TRBJ2-2 . TRBV2 TRBD2 CASRRTSGENTGELFF TGTGCCAGCAGGCGCACTAGCGGGGAGAACACCGGGGAGCTGTTTTTT
TRBJ1-2 . TRBV6-1 . CASRRQENYGYTF TGTGCCAGTCGGAGGCAGGAGAACTATGGCTACACCTTC
TRBJ2-5 . TRBV4-2 . CASSQDISVTQYF TGTGCCAGCAGCCAAGATATTTCCGTTACCCAGTACTTC
TRBJ2-3 . TRBV5-4 TRBD1 CASSFEQGVASQYF TGTGCCAGCAGCTTCGAACAGGGGGTGGCCTCGCAGTATTTT
TRBJ1-5 . TRBV19 . CASSAQVGNQPQHF TGTGCCAGTAGTGCCCAGGTGGGCAATCAGCCCCAGCATTTT
TRBJ1-2 . TRBV5-4 TRBD1 CASSFRQGADNYGYTF TGTGCCAGCAGCTTTCGACAGGGGGCCGACAACTATGGCTACACCTTC
TRBJ1-3 . TRBV5-1 . CASSGGHSSSGNTIYF TGCGCCAGCAGCGGGGGACATTCCTCCTCTGGAAACACCATATATTTT
TRBJ1-3 . TRBV19 . CASTHLPGQSPGNTIYF TGTGCCAGTACCCATCTCCCTGGGCAGAGCCCTGGAAACACCATATATTTT
TRBJ1-1 . TRBV5-4 TRBD1 CASSLGPGQGARSEAFF TGTGCCAGCAGCTTGGGGCCGGGACAGGGGGCGCGTAGTGAAGCTTTCTTT
TRBJ1-2 . TRBV11-1 . CASSQGYSNYGYTF TGTGCCAGCAGCCAGGGCTACTCTAACTATGGCTACACCTTC
TRBJ1-5 . TRBV6-1 TRBD1 CASSEAGGGNQPQHF TGTGCCAGCAGTGAAGCAGGGGGCGGCAATCAGCCCCAGCATTTT
TRBJ2-1 few TRBV11-3 TRBD2 CASSLGGLAGSYNEQFF TGTGCCAGCAGCTTAGGCGGACTAGCGGGCTCCTACAATGAGCAGTTCTTC
TRBJ1-1 . TRBV18 TRBD1 CASSPDRGGAFF TGTGCCAGCTCCCCCGACAGGGGAGGCGCTTTCTTT
TRBJ2-3 . TRBV7-9 TRBD2 CASSGTISTDTQYF TGTGCCAGCAGCGGGACTATAAGCACAGATACGCAGTATTTT
TRBJ2-3 . TRBV7-7 . CASSLGGSDTQYF TGTGCCAGCAGCTTAGGAGGGTCAGATACGCAGTATTTT
TRBJ2-1 few TRBV7-8 . CASSLAEEQFF TGTGCCAGCAGCTTAGCGGAGGAGCAGTTCTTC
TRBJ1-2 . TRBV15 . CATSRVLQGSYGYTF TGTGCCACCAGCAGAGTCTTGCAGGGGAGCTATGGCTACACCTTC
TRBJ1-3 . TRBV12-5 . CASGSGLVKGNTIYF TGTGCTAGTGGTTCGGGACTGGTGAAAGGAAACACCATATATTTT
TRBJ2-7 . TRBV7-5 . CVRSSGQSYEQYF TGTGTCAGAAGCTCTGGACAGTCCTACGAGCAGTACTTC
TRBJ2-5 . TRBV14 TRBD2 CASSPGRLSGGKETQYF TGTGCCAGCAGCCCCGGTCGTTTGAGCGGGGGGAAAGAGACCCAGTACTTC
TRBJ2-5 . TRBV12-5 TRBD1 CASGAGQEEETQYF TGTGCTAGTGGTGCTGGACAGGAGGAAGAGACCCAGTACTTC
TRBJ2-7 . TRBV28 . CASSLSLDYVYEQYF TGTGCCAGCAGTTTATCACTGGACTACGTCTACGAGCAGTACTTC
TRBJ2-3 once TRBV2 TRBD1 CARDRDVTDTQYF TGTGCCAGAGACAGGGATGTCACAGATACGCAGTATTTT
TRBJ2-7 . TRBV19 . CASSMGGFSYEQYF TGTGCCAGTAGTATGGGCGGGTTCTCTTACGAGCAGTACTTC
TRBJ2-5 . TRBV6-5 TRBD1 CASSTGGETQYF TGTGCCAGCAGTACAGGGGGCGAGACCCAGTACTTC